A single sample is the source of the 30 T cell receptor beta chains below, sequenced in a study of blood T cells in healthy people across ages (dated by TCRdb to 2014 to 2015). Library generation was performed with 5' RACE. The second PCR ran for about 6 to 11 cycles and used a J-beta primer mix along with a sample-barcoded 5' primer. TCRdb reprocessed the public reads (quality trimming at Q25 with fastp, clone calling with MiXCR) and kept in-frame beta chains. Entries that share a CDR3 protein sequence are merged under the most common genes and DNA. The sample records 1.5 million to 2 million distinct CDR3 sequences, 35% to 50% of which are singletons. The biggest ten clones account for approximately 22% of the sample. Sequenced material: blood. The receptors here all came from a human donor in good health.

This clonotype showed up many times. The rearrangement links TRBV5-1 to TRBJ2-3; D ambiguous. This CDR3 comprises 14 residues. V was clipped by 1 base and J by 4 bases, with 10 bases between them. The germline V gene has CDR1 SGHRS and CDR2 YFSETQ. The CDR3 loop reads CASSLSLGPDTQYF. The CDR3 DNA reads as TGCGCCAGCAGCTTGTCCCTAGGACCAGATACGCAGTATTTT.

As regards this clonotype: One end of the junction is discordant with germline, which a read error may explain. The chain couples TRBV7-2 to TRBJ2-7; D remains ambiguous. This CDR3 has 13 residues. CDR1 and CDR2 from the germline V gene are SGHTA and FQGNSA. In DNA form, the CDR3 reads TGTGCCGGCAGCTTAGACTCCGCCTACGAGCAGTACTTC. This codes for CAGSLDSAYEQYF.

A few counts support this clonotype. V gene TRBV4-1 combines with J gene TRBJ2-3, with 8 bases aligning to TRBD2. Germline CDR1 and CDR2: MGHRA and YSYEKL. The CDR3 contains 17 residues. V shed 2 bases and J 1 base; nucleotides not matched to a gene: 8. CDR3 sequence (DNA): TGCGCCAGCAGCCAACAAGGTACTAGCGGTCGCACAGATACGCAGTATTTT. Amino acids: CASSQQGTSGRTDTQYF.

The rearrangement links TRBV29-1 to TRBJ2-1; 7 bases line up with TRBD1. V lost 8 bases, J lost 3 bases, and 7 bases stayed unmatched. The V gene's germline CDR1 is SQVTM and CDR2 ANQGSEA. This CDR3 is 13 amino acids long. The CDR3 sequence is CSTTGVVYNEQFF. The DNA for the CDR3 is TGCAGCACCACAGGGGTGGTCTACAATGAGCAGTTCTTC.

Only a few counts were recorded for this clonotype. This chain's CDR3 is CASSWQGALYEQYF. DNA for the CDR3: TGTGCCAGCAGTTGGCAGGGGGCTCTCTACGAGCAGTACTTC. This sequence joins TRBV28 and TRBJ2-4; the match to TRBD1 covers 8 bases. The DNA end is a closer match to TRBJ2-7, so the J assignment may be wrong. The CDR3 extends over 14 amino acids. Germline V CDR1 and CDR2: MDHEN, SYDVKM.

This chain joins TRBV20-1 and TRBJ1-2; the match to TRBD1 covers 8 bases. This CDR3 is 13 amino acids long. In germline, CDR1 is DFQATT, CDR2 SNEGSKA (reference sequence). V lost 6 bases to trimming and J lost 4 bases; unmatched junction nucleotides: 7. The CDR3 spells CSAPGGYGYGYTF. As DNA, the CDR3 is TGCAGTGCCCCAGGGGGCTACGGCTATGGCTACACCTTC.

Only a few counts were recorded for this clonotype. This sequence joins TRBV28 and TRBJ2-1; 7 positions agree with TRBD2. The CDR3 length is 17 residues. CDR1 is MDHEN, CDR2 SYDVKM, per germline. V shed 6 bases and J 2 bases; nucleotides not matched to a gene: 13. The DNA for the CDR3 is TGTGCCAGCAGCACCGAGGGACTAACGGCACCCTACAATGAGCAGTTCTTC. Amino acid sequence: CASSTEGLTAPYNEQFF.

This clonotype occurred a few times. This rearrangement joins TRBV5-1 to TRBJ2-1; possibly TRBD1 for D (6 bases). The CDR3 length is 13 residues. The V gene's germline CDR1 is SGHRS and CDR2 YFSETQ. V lost 5 bases, J lost 7 bases, and 13 bases lay in between. CDR3 coding DNA: TGCGCCAGCAGTTTGAACCAGGGGAATGAGCAGTTCTTC. The encoded protein is CASSLNQGNEQFF.

This sequence joins TRBV5-1 and TRBJ1-2; maybe TRBD1 (6 bases). The V gene's germline CDR1 is SGHRS and CDR2 YFSETQ. The CDR3 is 16 amino acids. Trimming stripped 1 base from V and 8 bases from J, with 21 bases between. Here the CDR3 DNA reads TGCGCCAGCAGCTTGATCGAGACAGGTCATCAGGGAGGCTACACCTTC. Amino acids: CASSLIETGHQGGYTF.

The chain uses TRBV15 and TRBJ2-7; 8 bases match TRBD2. After removal of 0 bases from V and 7 bases from J, the junction contained 5 bases not matched to a gene. The V gene's germline CDR1 is LNHNV and CDR2 YYDKDF (reference sequence). This CDR3 is 14 amino acids long. The CDR3 nucleotides are TGTGCCACCAGCAGAGATCTAGCGGGTCAAGAGCAGTACTTC. Amino acids: CATSRDLAGQEQYF.

The chain recombines TRBV6-2 or TRBV6-3 with TRBJ2-1; 8 bases line up with TRBD1. CDR1 MNHEY and CDR2 SVGEGT come from the germline V gene. V trimming: 6 bases; J trimming: 8 bases; junction bases outside the gene matches: 3. The CDR3 loop spans 12 amino acids. CDR3 loop: CASRDRVDEQFF. The DNA for the CDR3 is TGTGCCAGCAGGGACAGGGTTGATGAGCAGTTCTTC.

This sequence joins TRBV2 and TRBJ1-5, with a possible D match to TRBD1 (5 bases). Trimming removed 6 bases from V and 4 bases from J, with 16 bases in between. The CDR3 contains 15 residues. Per the germline V gene, CDR1 is SNHLY and CDR2 is FYNNEI. This chain's CDR3 is CASRDVGTANQPQHF. CDR3 nucleotides: TGTGCCAGCAGGGACGTGGGGACCGCGAATCAGCCCCAGCATTTT. The whole variable domain, filled in from reference TRBV2 and TRBJ1-5, reads EPEVTQTPSHQVTQMGQEVILRCVPISNHLYFYWYRQILGQKVEFLVSFYNNEISEKSEIFDDQFSVERPDGSNFTLKIRSTKLEDSAMYFCASRDVGTANQPQHFGDGTRLSIL.

The chain carries TRBV18 and TRBJ2-5; D may be TRBD2 (5 bases). The CDR3 has 17 amino acids. From germline, CDR1 is KGHSH and CDR2 LQKENI. V dropped 3 bases and J dropped 0 bases, with 17 bases sitting between them. The CDR3 region has the DNA TGTGCCAGCTCACCTCGGGGTTGGGATTCGAACCAAGAGACCCAGTACTTC. Amino acid sequence: CASSPRGWDSNQETQYF.

The chain recombines TRBV6-1 with TRBJ1-1; a possible D gene is TRBD1 (6 bases). V gave up 4 bases and J gave up 4 bases, with 10 bases separating them. The CDR3 is made up of 13 amino acids. From germline, CDR1 is MNHNS and CDR2 SASEGT. The CDR3 protein is CASSARTATEAFF. The CDR3 DNA sequence: TGTGCCAGCAGTGCCCGGACAGCCACTGAAGCTTTCTTT.

The chain recombines TRBV4-3 with TRBJ2-7; no clear D gene. CDR3 length: 13 residues. In germline, CDR1 is LGHNA, CDR2 YSLEER. Trimming took off 4 bases at V and 4 bases at J, with 11 bases between the two ends. The CDR3 coding sequence is TGCGCCAGCAGCCTTAACCGCGAATACGAGCAGTACTTC. Amino acid sequence: CASSLNREYEQYF.

J is TRBJ1-1 and V is TRBV29-1, with no clear D. Germline V gives CDR1 SQVTM, CDR2 ANQGSEA. CDR3 length: 12 residues. Trimming cost V 5 bases and J 2 bases, with 9 bases left between them. Here the CDR3 DNA reads TGCAGCGTTTACGCCGGAAACACTGAAGCTTTCTTT. Its protein is CSVYAGNTEAFF.

This clonotype turned up a few times. This chain links TRBV10-3 with TRBJ1-5; maybe TRBD1 (5 bases). The germline CDR1 and CDR2 sequences are ENHRY and SYGVKD. Trimming took 5 bases from V and 6 from J, leaving 20 bases between them. The CDR3 length is 16 residues. CDR3 in DNA: TGTGCCATCAGTCTATCGGGACCGTCGTTTGGTCAGCCCCAGCATTTT. It yields the protein CAISLSGPSFGQPQHF.

This clonotype was counted a few times. The J gene is TRBJ1-2, the V gene TRBV3-1; no firm D call. V lost 2 bases and J 6 bases, leaving 4 bases between the germline ends. Germline V gene data show CDR1 as LGHDT and CDR2 as YNNKEL (reference sequence). The CDR3 is 11 amino acids. The CDR3: CASSQSHGYTF. DNA of the CDR3: TGTGCCAGCAGCCAATCCCATGGCTACACCTTC. Full variable domain (remainder filled in from reference TRBV3-1 and TRBJ1-2): DTAVSQTPKYLVTQMGNDKSIKCEQNLGHDTMYWYKQDSKKFLKIMFSYNNKELIINETVPNRFSPKSPDKAHLNLHINSLELGDSAVYFCASSQSHGYTFGSGTRLTVV.

The chain carries TRBV5-1 and TRBJ2-1; D possibly corresponds to TRBD2 (5 bases). The CDR3 totals 15 residues. The ends were cut back, 3 bases at V and 6 bases at J, with 16 bases in the middle. From germline, CDR1 is SGHRS and CDR2 YFSETQ. The CDR3 nucleotides read TGCGCCAGCAGCTCGGGGTCCCCGGAAGGCAATGAGCAGTTCTTC. It specifies CASSSGSPEGNEQFF.

The sample holds a few counts of this clonotype. The rearrangement joins TRBV3-1 to TRBJ2-3; possible D gene TRBD1, 6 bases. The CDR3 consists of 15 residues. Trimming stripped 0 bases from V and 4 bases from J, with 11 bases between. The V gene's germline CDR1 is LGHDT and CDR2 YNNKEL (reference sequence). CDR3 sequence: CASSQDTGLPDTQYF. The CDR3 coding sequence is TGTGCCAGCAGCCAAGATACAGGGCTCCCAGATACGCAGTATTTT.

This clonotype has just a few counts. The chain links TRBV28 to TRBJ1-1, with TRBD1 matching 10 bases. Trimming removed 4 bases from V and 4 bases from J; junction bases left unmatched: 12. CDR1 MDHEN and CDR2 SYDVKM come from the germline V gene. The CDR3 length is 17 residues. The CDR3 sequence: CASSWPDSGTGVTEAFF. The CDR3 region has the DNA TGTGCCAGCAGTTGGCCCGACTCCGGGACAGGGGTCACTGAAGCTTTCTTT.

This chain joins TRBV2 and TRBJ2-7, with TRBD1 as a possible D gene (5 bases). The V gene lost 4 bases and the J gene lost 1 base, with 17 bases spanning the gap. CDR1 is SNHLY, CDR2 FYNNEI, per germline. The CDR3 runs 16 residues. The chain's CDR3 is CASSADSFHPSYEQYF. The CDR3 DNA reads as TGTGCCAGCAGTGCAGACAGTTTTCACCCGTCCTACGAGCAGTACTTC.

Note on this clonotype: Relative to the germline gene, one junction end is altered; a read error may explain this. The rearrangement links TRBV7-3 to TRBJ2-1, with 11 bases identical to TRBD2. The length of the CDR3 is 15 residues. Germline CDR1 is SGHTA and CDR2 is FQGTGA. The CDR3 loop is CASSFSSGGINGQFF. CDR3 nucleotides: TGTGCCAGCAGCTTCTCTAGCGGGGGGATCAATGGGCAGTTCTTC.

The table lists this clonotype with a few counts. This chain uses TRBV15 with TRBJ2-7, with TRBD1 identical over 10 bases. The DNA end is more similar to TRBJ2-5, so the J call may be wrong. This CDR3 has 17 residues. In germline, CDR1 is LNHNV, CDR2 YYDKDF (reference sequence). CDR3 residues: CATSRERFADRGKTQYF. CDR3 nucleotides: TGTGCCACCAGCAGAGAGAGGTTTGCGGACAGGGGGAAGACCCAGTACTTC.

This clonotype showed up just a few times. The gene calls are TRBV9 and TRBJ1-2; TRBD1 matches at 9 bases. The CDR3 totals 13 residues. Germline V gene sequence: CDR1 SGDLS, CDR2 YYNGEE. The V segment lost 4 bases and the J segment 8 bases; nucleotides outside the gene matches: 6. CDR3: CASSTGQGRGYTF. Written as DNA, the CDR3 is TGTGCCAGCAGCACGGGACAGGGAAGGGGCTACACCTTC.

Worth noting for this clonotype: Germline is not matched at one junction end, which may reflect a read error. This chain connects TRBV7-9 to TRBJ2-1; unclear D gene. The CDR3 spans 13 residues. In germline, CDR1 is SEHNR, CDR2 FQNEAQ (reference sequence). The CDR3 DNA reads as TGCGCCAGCAGCACCCGACCAGCCAATGAGCAGTTCTTC. Translated: CASSTRPANEQFF.

This clonotype came up a few times. The rearrangement uses TRBV28 and TRBJ1-1; unclear D gene. The CDR3 extends over 15 amino acids. Germline loops: CDR1 MDHEN, CDR2 SYDVKM. V was pared by 6 bases and J by 4 bases, with 18 bases between. CDR3 sequence reads: CASRLRRLGGTEAFF. As DNA, the CDR3 is TGTGCCAGCAGACTTAGACGTTTAGGTGGCACTGAAGCTTTCTTT.

The chain combines TRBV12-3 or TRBV12-4 with TRBJ2-5; D remains ambiguous. With 7 bases removed from V and 1 base from J, the gap between germline ends came to 13 bases. The CDR3 loop spans 14 amino acids. The CDR3 loop is CASNKGRFQETQYF. CDR3 nucleotide sequence: TGTGCCAGCAATAAGGGCAGATTCCAAGAGACCCAGTACTTC.

This clonotype was counted only a few times. The chain combines TRBV21-1 with TRBJ2-7; the D segment call TRBD2 is taken from the table without a DNA check. TRBV21-1 is a listed pseudogene. The CDR3 has 19 residues. The DNA of the CDR3 is TGTGCCAGCAGTTTCCACAAGGTAGGGCTAGCGGGAAGCCTCTACGAGCAGTACTTC. The encoded protein is CASSFHKVGLAGSLYEQYF.

The sample holds a few counts of this clonotype. The V call is TRBV29-1, the J call TRBJ2-3; tentatively, D is TRBD2 (5 bases). CDR3 size: 14 residues. V shed 2 bases and J shed 0 bases, with 9 bases lying between them. Germline V CDR1 and CDR2: SQVTM, ANQGSEA. CDR3: CSVEPRESTDTQYF. The CDR3 DNA reads as TGCAGCGTTGAACCTAGGGAGAGCACAGATACGCAGTATTTT.